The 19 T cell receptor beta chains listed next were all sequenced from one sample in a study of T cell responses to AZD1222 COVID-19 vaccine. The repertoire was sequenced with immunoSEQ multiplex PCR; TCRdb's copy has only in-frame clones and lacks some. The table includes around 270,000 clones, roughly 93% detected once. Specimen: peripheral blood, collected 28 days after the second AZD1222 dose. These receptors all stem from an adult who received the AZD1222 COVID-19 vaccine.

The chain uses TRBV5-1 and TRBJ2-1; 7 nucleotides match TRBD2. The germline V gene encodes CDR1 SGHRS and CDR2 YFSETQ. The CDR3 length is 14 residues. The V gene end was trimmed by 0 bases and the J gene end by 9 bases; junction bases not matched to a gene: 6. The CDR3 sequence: CASSLGGLVAEQFF. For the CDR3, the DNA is TGCGCCAGCAGCTTGGGTGGACTAGTCGCTGAGCAGTTCTTC.

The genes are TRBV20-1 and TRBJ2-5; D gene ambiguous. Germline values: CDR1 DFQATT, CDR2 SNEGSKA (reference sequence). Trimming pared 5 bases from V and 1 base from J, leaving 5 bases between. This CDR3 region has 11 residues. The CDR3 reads CSARLQETQYF. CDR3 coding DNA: TGCAGTGCTCGGCTCCAAGAGACCCAGTACTTC.

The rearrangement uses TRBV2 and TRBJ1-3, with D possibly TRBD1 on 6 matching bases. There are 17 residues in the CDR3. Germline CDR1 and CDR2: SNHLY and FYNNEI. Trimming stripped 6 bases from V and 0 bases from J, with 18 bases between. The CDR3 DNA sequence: TGTGCCAGCAGCCTACAGAGACAGGCAACCTCTGGAAACACCATATATTTT. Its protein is CASSLQRQATSGNTIYF.

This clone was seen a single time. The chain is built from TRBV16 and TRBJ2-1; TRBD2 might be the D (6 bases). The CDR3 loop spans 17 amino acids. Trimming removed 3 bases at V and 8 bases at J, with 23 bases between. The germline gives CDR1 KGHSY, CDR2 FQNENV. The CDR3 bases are TGTGCCAGCAGCCAGCCCCTTGAGAGGACTACTAACCATGAGCAGTTCTTC. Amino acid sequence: CASSQPLERTTNHEQFF.

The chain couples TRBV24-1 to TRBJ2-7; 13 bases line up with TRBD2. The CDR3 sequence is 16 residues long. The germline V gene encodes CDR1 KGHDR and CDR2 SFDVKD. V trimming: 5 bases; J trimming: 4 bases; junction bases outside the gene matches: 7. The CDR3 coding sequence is TGTGCCACCAGTGCCCTGGGACTAGCGGGAACATACGAGCAGTACTTC. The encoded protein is CATSALGLAGTYEQYF.

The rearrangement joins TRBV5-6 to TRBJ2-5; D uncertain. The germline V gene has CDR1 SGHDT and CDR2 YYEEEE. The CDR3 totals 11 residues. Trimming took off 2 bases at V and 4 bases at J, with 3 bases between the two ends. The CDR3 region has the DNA TGTGCCAGCAGCTTTGGAGAGACCCAGTACTTC. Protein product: CASSFGETQYF.

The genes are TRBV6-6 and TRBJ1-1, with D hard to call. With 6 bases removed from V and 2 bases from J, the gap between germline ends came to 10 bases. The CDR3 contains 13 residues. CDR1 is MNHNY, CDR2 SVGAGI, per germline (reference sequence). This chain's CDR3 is CASSPTANTEAFF. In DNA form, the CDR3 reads TGTGCCAGCAGCCCCACAGCTAACACTGAAGCTTTCTTT.

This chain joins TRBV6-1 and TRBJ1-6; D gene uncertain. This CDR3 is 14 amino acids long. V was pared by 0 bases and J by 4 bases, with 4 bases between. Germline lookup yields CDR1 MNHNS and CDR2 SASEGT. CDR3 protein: CASSEAQYNSPLHF. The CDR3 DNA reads TGTGCCAGCAGTGAAGCCCAATATAATTCACCCCTCCACTTT.

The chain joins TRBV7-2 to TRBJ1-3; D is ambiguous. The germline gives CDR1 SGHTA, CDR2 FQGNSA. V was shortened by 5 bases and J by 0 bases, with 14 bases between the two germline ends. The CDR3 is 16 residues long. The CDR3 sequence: CASSAQVPLSGNTIYF. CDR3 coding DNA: TGTGCCAGCAGCGCCCAAGTTCCTCTCTCTGGAAACACCATATATTTT.

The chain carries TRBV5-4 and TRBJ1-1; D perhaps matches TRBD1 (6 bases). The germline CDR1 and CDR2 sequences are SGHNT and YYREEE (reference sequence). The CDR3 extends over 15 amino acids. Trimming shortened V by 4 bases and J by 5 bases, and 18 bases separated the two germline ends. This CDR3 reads CASSTGTTEGTEAFF. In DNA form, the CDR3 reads TGTGCCAGCAGCACCGGGACAACCGAGGGGACTGAAGCTTTCTTT. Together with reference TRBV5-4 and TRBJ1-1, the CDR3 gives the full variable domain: ETGVTQSPTHLIKTRGQQVTLRCSSQSGHNTVSWYQQALGQGPQFIFQYYREEENGRGNFPPRFSGLQFPNYSSELNVNALELDDSALYLCASSTGTTEGTEAFFGQGTRLTVV.

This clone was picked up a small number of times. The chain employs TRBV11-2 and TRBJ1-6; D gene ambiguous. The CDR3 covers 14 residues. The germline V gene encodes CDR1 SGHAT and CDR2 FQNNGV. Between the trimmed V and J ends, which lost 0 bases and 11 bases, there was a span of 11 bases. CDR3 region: CASSLDPGLTPLHF. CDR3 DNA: TGTGCCAGCAGCTTAGATCCCGGACTAACACCCCTCCACTTT.

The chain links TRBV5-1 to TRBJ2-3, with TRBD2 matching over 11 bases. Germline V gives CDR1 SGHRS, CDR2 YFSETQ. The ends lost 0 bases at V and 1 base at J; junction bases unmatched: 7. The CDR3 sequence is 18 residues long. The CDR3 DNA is TGCGCCAGCAGCTTGGCTTTAGCGGGAGGGCCGCGCACAGATACGCAGTATTTT. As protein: CASSLALAGGPRTDTQYF.

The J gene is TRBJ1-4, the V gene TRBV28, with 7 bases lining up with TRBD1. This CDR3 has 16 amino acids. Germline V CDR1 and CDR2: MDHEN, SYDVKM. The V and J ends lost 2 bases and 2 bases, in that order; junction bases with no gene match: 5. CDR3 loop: CASSLQGVMTNEKLFF. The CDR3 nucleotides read TGTGCCAGCAGTTTACAGGGGGTGATGACTAATGAAAAACTGTTTTTT.

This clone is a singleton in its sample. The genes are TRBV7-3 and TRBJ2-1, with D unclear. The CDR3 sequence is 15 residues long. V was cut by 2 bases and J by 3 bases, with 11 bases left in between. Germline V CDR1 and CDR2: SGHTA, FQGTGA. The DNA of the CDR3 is TGTGCCAGCAGCTTAGGGCCAGCGAGCTACAATGAGCAGTTCTTC. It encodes CASSLGPASYNEQFF.

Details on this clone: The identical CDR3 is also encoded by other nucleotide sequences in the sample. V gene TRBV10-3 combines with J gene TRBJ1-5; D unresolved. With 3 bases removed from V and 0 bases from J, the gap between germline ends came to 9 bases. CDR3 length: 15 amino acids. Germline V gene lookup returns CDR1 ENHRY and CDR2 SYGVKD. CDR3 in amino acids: CAISDSDRSNQPQHF. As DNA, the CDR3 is TGTGCCATCAGTGACTCTGATCGTAGCAATCAGCCCCAGCATTTT.

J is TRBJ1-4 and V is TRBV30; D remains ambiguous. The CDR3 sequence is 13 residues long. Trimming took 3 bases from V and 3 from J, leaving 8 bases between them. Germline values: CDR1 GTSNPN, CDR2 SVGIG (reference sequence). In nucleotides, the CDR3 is TGTGCCTGGAGACCCGGGCCTAATGAAAAACTGTTTTTT. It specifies CAWRPGPNEKLFF.

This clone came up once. In DNA, the CDR3 is TGTGCCAGCAGCTTAGAGGAGGGGCGGGATACGCAGTATTTT. Residues: CASSLEEGRDTQYF. The chain has TRBV7-2 and TRBJ2-3, with a possible D match to TRBD2 (6 bases). CDR3 length: 14 residues. Trimming removed 1 base from V and 6 bases from J, with 11 bases in between. Germline V CDR1 and CDR2: SGHTA, FQGNSA.

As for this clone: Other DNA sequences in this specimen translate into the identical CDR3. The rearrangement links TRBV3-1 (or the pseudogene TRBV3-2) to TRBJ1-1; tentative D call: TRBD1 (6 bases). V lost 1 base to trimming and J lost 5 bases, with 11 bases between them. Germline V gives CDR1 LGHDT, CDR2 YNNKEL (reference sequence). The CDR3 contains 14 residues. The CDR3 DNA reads TGTGCCAGCAGCCAAGGGGGGCGGGGAACTGAAGCTTTCTTT. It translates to CASSQGGRGTEAFF.

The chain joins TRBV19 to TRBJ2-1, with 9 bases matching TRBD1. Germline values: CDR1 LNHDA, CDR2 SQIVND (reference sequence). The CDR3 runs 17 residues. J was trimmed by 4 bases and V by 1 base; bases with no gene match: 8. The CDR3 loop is CASSIVNRGPTYNEQFF. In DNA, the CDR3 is TGTGCCAGTAGTATAGTTAACAGGGGGCCCACTTACAATGAGCAGTTCTTC.